The clone carrying this T cell receptor beta chain has just one count. Germline V gene lookup returns CDR1 MNHNS and CDR2 SASEGT. This CDR3 is built from 13 residues. V lost 4 bases and J 2 bases, leaving 7 bases between the germline ends. Assay used: immunoSEQ multiplex PCR; TCRdb lists only in-frame clones, some missing. The data contain roughly 490,000 clones, roughly 78% of them singletons. Study donors comprised healthy, HIV-negative adults devoid of recent acute infection or vaccination. The data derive from a study of shared clonotypes between healthy human individuals. Whole-study context: Researchers drew samples from a couple of women and a few men aged 18 to 49.

This TCR was recovered from a woman aged 40 to 49 in good health. Some clones in this sample may be carry-over from other donors' samples. Sequencing was carried out using PBMCs. The chain joins TRBV6-1 to TRBJ2-3; possibly TRBD1 or TRBD2 for D (5 bases each). The CDR3 loop is CASSVGTTDTQYF. The CDR3 DNA reads TGTGCCAGCAGTGTCGGGACCACAGATACGCAGTATTTT.